The 11 T cell receptor beta chains below all came from one sample that was sequenced in a study of cytomegalovirus exposure and HLA in healthy donors. The assay was immunoSEQ multiplex PCR, and TCRdb's table has in-frame clones only and misses some. The sample has more than 80,000 clones; 88% are singletons. The sample was PBMCs. The receptors originated from a young woman in good health and CMV-seropositive.

The chain is built from TRBV9 and TRBJ2-7, with 12 bases identical to TRBD2. CDR1 is SGDLS, CDR2 YYNGEE, per germline. V lost 0 bases to trimming and J lost 2 bases; unmatched junction nucleotides: 3. This CDR3 has 16 amino acids. For the CDR3, the DNA is TGTGCCAGCAGCGTAGGCGCTAGCGGGGGGGCCTACGAGCAGTACGTC. As protein: CASSVGASGGAYEQYV.

This chain joins TRBV9 and TRBJ2-1; 8 nucleotides align to TRBD2. The CDR3 loop spans 16 amino acids. CDR1 is SGDLS and CDR2 is YYNGEE in the germline V gene. V gave up 4 bases and J gave up 1 base; unmatched junction bases: 7. The chain's CDR3 is CASSTSGGASYNEQFF. CDR3 bases: TGTGCCAGCAGCACGTCGGGGGGGGCGTCCTACAATGAGCAGTTCTTC.

The V gene is TRBV28, the J gene TRBJ2-2; perhaps TRBD2 as D (5 bases). CDR1 and CDR2 from the germline V gene are MDHEN and SYDVKM. The CDR3 has 17 residues. Trimming took off 4 bases at V and 0 bases at J, with 15 bases between the two ends. The CDR3 coding sequence is TGTGCCAGCAGTTCGGGAATTCGGCCCGCGAACACCGGGGAGCTGTTTTTT. Translated: CASSSGIRPANTGELFF. The whole variable domain, filled in from reference TRBV28 and TRBJ2-2, reads DVKVTQSSRYLVKRTGEKVFLECVQDMDHENMFWYRQDPGLGLRLIYFSYDVKMKEKGDIPEGYSVSREKKERFSLILESASTNQTSMYLCASSSGIRPANTGELFFGEGSRLTVL.

Concerning this clone itself: The sample has other DNA sequences that encode this CDR3 too. J is TRBJ1-1 and V is TRBV11-2; the D is unclear. Per germline, CDR1 SGHAT and CDR2 FQNNGV. Deletions cut 5 bases from V and 0 bases from J, with 10 bases between. This CDR3 has 14 amino acids. The CDR3: CASSLGRLNTEAFF. In DNA form, the CDR3 reads TGTGCCAGCAGCCTAGGGCGGCTGAACACTGAAGCTTTCTTT. Supplemented by reference TRBV11-2 and TRBJ1-1, the full variable domain reads EAGVAQSPRYKIIEKRQSVAFWCNPISGHATLYWYQQILGQGPKLLIQFQNNGVVDDSQLPKDRFSAERLKGVDSTLKIQPAKLEDSAVYLCASSLGRLNTEAFFGQGTRLTVV.

This clone came up a few times. The V and J genes are TRBV6-5 and TRBJ2-2; the match to TRBD1 covers 12 bases. V lost 6 bases and J lost 6; bases outside the gene matches: 2. Germline CDR1 reads MNHEY; CDR2 reads SVGAGI. The CDR3 runs 14 residues. CDR3 sequence: CASRRDRGPGELFF. The CDR3 nucleotides read TGTGCCAGCAGACGGGACAGGGGGCCCGGGGAGCTGTTTTTT.

The chain has TRBV28 and TRBJ1-2, with 7 bases fitting TRBD1. This CDR3 is 12 amino acids long. After removal of 8 bases from V and 2 bases from J, the junction contained 2 bases not matched to a gene. Looked up from germline, CDR1 is MDHEN and CDR2 is SYDVKM. The CDR3 region is CASGQANYGYTF. The CDR3 nucleotides are TGTGCCAGCGGACAGGCAAACTATGGCTACACCTTC.

The gene calls are TRBV5-4 and TRBJ1-2, with unresolved D. Germline V gene sequence: CDR1 SGHNT, CDR2 YYREEE (reference sequence). The CDR3 loop spans 11 amino acids. V was trimmed by 2 bases and J by 4 bases, leaving 3 bases between them. The CDR3 DNA reads TGTGCCAGCAGCTTCGGCTATGGCTACACCTTC. Translated, it gives CASSFGYGYTF.

This clone turned up a few times. The chain has TRBV23-1 and TRBJ1-2, with D perhaps TRBD1 (6 bases). TRBV23-1 has ORF status, its function being uncertain. V lost 8 bases and J lost 4, with 20 bases in between. The CDR3 runs to 15 residues. The CDR3 DNA reads as TGCGCCAGCTCCCAAACAGTCGGACAGCCCTATGGCTACACCTTC. Translating it yields CASSQTVGQPYGYTF.

The CDR3 DNA reads as TGCGCCAGCAGCACAGCCGGGGAGGAGACCCAGTACTTC. The encoded protein is CASSTAGEETQYF. The chain has TRBV4-3 and TRBJ2-5; D possibly corresponds to TRBD2 (5 bases). CDR3 size: 13 residues. V lost 5 bases to trimming and J lost 5 bases, with 12 bases between them. In germline, CDR1 is LGHNA, CDR2 YSLEER.

The V call is TRBV7-7, the J call TRBJ2-5, with 8 bases matching TRBD1. The germline gives CDR1 SSHAT, CDR2 FNYEAQ (reference sequence). J lost 5 bases, V lost 4 bases, and 6 bases had no gene match. The CDR3 extends over 14 amino acids. The CDR3, as DNA: TGTGCCAGCAGCTCGGACAGGGCCGGGGAGACCCAGTACTTC. Its protein is CASSSDRAGETQYF.

This chain joins TRBV7-8 and TRBJ1-2; possibly TRBD1 for D (5 bases). Trimming cost V 5 bases and J 7 bases, with 14 bases left between them. The CDR3 is 13 residues long. Germline V gene data show CDR1 as SGHVS and CDR2 as FQNEAQ. In nucleotides, the CDR3 is TGTGCCAGCAGCCTAGGGGAGCTCCGTGGCTACACCTTC. Protein sequence: CASSLGELRGYTF. The whole variable domain, filled in from reference TRBV7-8 and TRBJ1-2, reads GAGVSQSPRYKVAKRGQDVALRCDPISGHVSLFWYQQALGQGPEFLTYFQNEAQLDKSGLPSDRFFAERPEGSVSTLKIQRTQQEDSAVYLCASSLGELRGYTFGSGTRLTVV.